This TCR beta chain was identified in a study of T cells in Graves' hyperthyroidism and ophthalmopathy (dated by TCRdb to the late 2010s). Some background on the complete study: Peripheral blood was sampled at the time of initial diagnosis, prior to any treatment. The paper reports TCR Vbeta CDR3 sequencing of some 140 peripheral blood samples: some 44 ophthalmopathy, approximately 74 hyperthyroidism and approximately 17 progressor patients. TCR V-J signatures able to tell the groups apart were searched for in a discovery cohort of some 100 patients, of whom 43 had Graves' ophthalmopathy and about 60 had stable Graves' hyperthyroidism. In more than 5 Graves' hyperthyroidism patients, the study also compared T-cell repertoires from thyroid tissue with T-cell repertoires from blood. Following sampling, methimazole starting at 30 mg daily was given to hyperthyroidism patients, and high-dose intravenous methylprednisolone was given to ophthalmopathy patients. Whether ophthalmopathy could be predicted prospectively was tested in an independent validation cohort made up of under 20 hyperthyroidism patients plus 17 patients who later progressed to ophthalmopathy. The 95 to 100 discovery patients were randomly divided into training and test sets at a 7:3 ratio. What the research found in general, with its limitations: In validation, the model predicted progression to ophthalmopathy a median of 6.5 months before onset, with 65% to 71% sensitivity and about 72% specificity. A model built on a 13 V-J signature distinguished ophthalmopathy from stable hyperthyroidism, reaching 85% to 90% sensitivity and around 81% specificity in cross-validation and 80%/75% in testing. No statistical method was used to fix the sample size in advance, and group allocation was not hidden from the investigators. Most expanded thyroid clonotypes (frequency above 0.001) were also found in blood, which suggests that blood repertoires may mirror thyroid immune responses.

The count of this clonotype is one. Its antigen is unknown. Base qualities were left out, and no much larger clone turns up one base away. A single read counts as weak evidence. Stable Graves' hyperthyroidism was defined as no progression to ophthalmopathy during 18 months of follow-up. The hyperthyroidism patients were between 18 and 65 years old and newly diagnosed, with a disease duration of less than 2 months. Patients with uncontrolled infections, other autoimmune diseases, pregnancy or lactation were excluded. Diagnoses were based on clinical symptoms, serum thyroxine and TRAb, thyroid ultrasound and orbital computed tomography. PBMCs were isolated from 10 ml of fresh peripheral blood by Ficoll-Paque density gradient centrifugation. Trizol reagent was used to extract total RNA, and RNA quality was then checked on an Agilent 2100 Bioanalyzer. The TCR beta CDR3 regions were amplified from the RNA transcripts. The first round of RT-PCR for the TCR CDR3 was performed with the HTBI primer set and the Qiagen OneStep RT-PCR kit. The libraries were constructed in a second round of multiplex PCR and then size-selected and purified. The libraries were sequenced on an Illumina HiSeq2000 using paired-end 100 bp reads. On the authors' methods: SOAPnuke was used to process the raw data, removing reads that contained adapters or uncalled bases, had a mean Phred below 15, or lacked an exact match to the constant primer or identifier. COPE v1.2.5 was used to merge high-quality paired reads, and clonotypes were defined as unique nucleotide sequences. Clonotypes were aligned to IMGT TRBV, TRBD and TRBJ reference segments using MiTCR v1.1. The analysis was restricted to V-J combinations with a frequency above 0.0001, which together covered over 99% of the repertoires. The TCS score was defined as F50 (clonal expansion) divided by E x V (chaos), with BLOSUM62-based TCRdist calculated between CDR3 peptides within each V-J. Welch's t-statistics and random forest reduced fewer than 550 V-J features to some 14, which were used in a naive Bayes classifier (R e1071). TCRdb's own reprocessing of the public reads used fastp at Q25 and MiXCR and kept productive beta chains. For every CDR3 protein sequence, its rows merge into one entry that carries the most common genes and DNA. V and J calls and clone size were set by TCRdb, not the authors. Within this sample are 550,000 to 800,000 distinct CDR3 sequences, with less than 20% of them counted one time only. 8.4% of the sample is in the top ten clones.

This clonotype was sampled from a man between 18 and 29 years old with Graves' hyperthyroidism. The sample was blood.

CDR3 protein: CWTGEGKQYF. In nucleotide form, the sequence is TGTTGGACAGGGGAAGGCAAGCAGTACTTC. The receptor chain draws on TRBV28 and TRBJ2-7; 9 central nucleotides agree with TRBD1. CDR1 and CDR2 are read off the germline V gene as MDHEN and SYDVKM. Including the terminal cysteine and phenylalanine, the CDR3 comprises 10 residues. The DNA shown is the 30-base CDR3, in frame from base 1.